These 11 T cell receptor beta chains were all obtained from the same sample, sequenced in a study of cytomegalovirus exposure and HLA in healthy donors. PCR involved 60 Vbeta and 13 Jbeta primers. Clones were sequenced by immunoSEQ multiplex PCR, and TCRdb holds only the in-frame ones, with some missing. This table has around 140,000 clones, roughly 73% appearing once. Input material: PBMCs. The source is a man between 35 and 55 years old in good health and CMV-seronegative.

CDR3 bases: TGTGCCAGCAGTTACCGGGCAGGGCGAGTAACAGATACGCAGTATTTT. Translating it yields CASSYRAGRVTDTQYF. V and J are TRBV6-5 and TRBJ2-3; the D gene is possibly TRBD1 (5 bases). Germline assignment: CDR1 MNHEY and CDR2 SVGAGI. Trimming stripped 2 bases from V and 3 bases from J, with 15 bases between. CDR3 length: 16 residues.

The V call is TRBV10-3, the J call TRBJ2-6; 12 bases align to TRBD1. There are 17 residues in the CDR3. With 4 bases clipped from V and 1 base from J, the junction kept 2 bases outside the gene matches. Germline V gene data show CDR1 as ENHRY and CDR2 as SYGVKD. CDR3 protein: CAISGDRGLSGANVLTF. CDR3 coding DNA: TGTGCCATCAGTGGGGACAGGGGGCTTTCTGGGGCCAACGTCCTGACTTTC.

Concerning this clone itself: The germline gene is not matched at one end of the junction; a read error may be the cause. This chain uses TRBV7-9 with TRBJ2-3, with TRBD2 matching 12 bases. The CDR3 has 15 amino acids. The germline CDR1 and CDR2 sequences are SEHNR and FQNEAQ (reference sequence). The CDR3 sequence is CSSSSPSGGADTQYF. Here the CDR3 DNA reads TGTTCCAGCAGCTCTCCTAGCGGGGGGGCAGATACGCAGTATTTT.

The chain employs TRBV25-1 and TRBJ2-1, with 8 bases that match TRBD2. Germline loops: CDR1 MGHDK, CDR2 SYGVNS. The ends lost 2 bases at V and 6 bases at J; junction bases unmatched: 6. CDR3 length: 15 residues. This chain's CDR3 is CASSEIRTSSNEQFF. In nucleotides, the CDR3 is TGTGCCAGCAGTGAAATACGGACTAGCTCCAATGAGCAGTTCTTC.

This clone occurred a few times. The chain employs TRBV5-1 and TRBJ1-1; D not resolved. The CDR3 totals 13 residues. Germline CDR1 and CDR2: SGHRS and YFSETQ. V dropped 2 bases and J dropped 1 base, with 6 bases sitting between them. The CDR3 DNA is TGCGCCAGCAGCTTTACACGGAACACTGAAGCTTTCTTT. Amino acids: CASSFTRNTEAFF.

This CDR3 is CASRRQGENTIYF. The CDR3 DNA reads as TGTGCCAGCAGGAGGCAGGGCGAAAACACCATATATTTT. The chain has TRBV6-1 and TRBJ1-3; D may be TRBD1 (5 bases). V was shortened by 6 bases and J by 6 bases, with 12 bases between the two germline ends. From germline, CDR1 is MNHNS and CDR2 SASEGT. The CDR3 runs to 13 residues.

The CDR3 DNA reads TGTGCCAGCACCACAGGGTGGGGTGGCTACACCTTC. Translation: CASTTGWGGYTF. The chain recombines TRBV7-2 with TRBJ1-2; tentatively, D is TRBD1 (6 bases). CDR1 is SGHTA, CDR2 FQGNSA, per germline. Trimming cost V 7 bases and J 7 bases, with 13 bases left between them. The CDR3 length is 12 residues.

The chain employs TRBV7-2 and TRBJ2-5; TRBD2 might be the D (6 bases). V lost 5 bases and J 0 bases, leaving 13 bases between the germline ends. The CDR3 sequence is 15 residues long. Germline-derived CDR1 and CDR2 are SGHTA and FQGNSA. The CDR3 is CASSKRGSNQETQYF. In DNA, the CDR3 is TGTGCCAGCAGCAAACGGGGGAGCAACCAAGAGACCCAGTACTTC.

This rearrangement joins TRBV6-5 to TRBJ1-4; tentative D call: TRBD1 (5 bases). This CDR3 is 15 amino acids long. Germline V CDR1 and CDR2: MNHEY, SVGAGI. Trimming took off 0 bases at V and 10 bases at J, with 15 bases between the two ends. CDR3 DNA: TGTGCCAGCAGTTACTCAGGAGGAGGGGTGGGAAAACTGTTTTTT. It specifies CASSYSGGGVGKLFF.

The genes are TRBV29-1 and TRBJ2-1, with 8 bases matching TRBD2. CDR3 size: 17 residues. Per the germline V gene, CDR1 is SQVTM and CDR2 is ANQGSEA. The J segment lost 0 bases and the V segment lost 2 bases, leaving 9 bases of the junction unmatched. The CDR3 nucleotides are TGCAGCGTTGAAAAGCGGGGGAGTCAGGGCTCCTACAATGAGCAGTTCTTC. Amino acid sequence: CSVEKRGSQGSYNEQFF.

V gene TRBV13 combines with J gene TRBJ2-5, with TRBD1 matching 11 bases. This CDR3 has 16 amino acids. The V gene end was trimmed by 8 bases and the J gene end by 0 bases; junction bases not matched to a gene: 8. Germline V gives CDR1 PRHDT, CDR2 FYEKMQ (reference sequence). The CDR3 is CASSAGQGANQETQYF. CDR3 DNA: TGTGCCAGCTCCGCCGGACAGGGGGCCAACCAAGAGACCCAGTACTTC.